These 9 T cell receptor beta chains were sequenced from one sample in a study of neurological immune-mediated disorders. Each CDR3 protein is one row after TCRdb ran MiXCR on the 5' RACE reads. The sample lists about 120,000 distinct CDR3 sequences; roughly 3.2% were seen once. The sequenced sample was PBMCs. These receptors originate from a woman under 40 with multiple sclerosis.

The sample holds many counts of this clonotype. The chain couples TRBV7-8 to TRBJ1-2, with 8 bases that match TRBD1. Unmatched junction bases numbered 19, after V lost 5 bases and J lost 5 bases. CDR1 and CDR2 (germline): SGHVS, FQNEAQ. The CDR3 runs 18 residues. CDR3 residues: CASSQTRDRSNSIYGYTF. CDR3 sequence (DNA): TGTGCCAGCAGCCAAACCAGGGACAGGTCAAATTCGATTTATGGCTACACCTTC.

This clonotype was found many times. V gene TRBV15 combines with J gene TRBJ2-2; 8 bases line up with TRBD2. V dropped 6 bases and J dropped 4; count of bases not matched to a gene: 4. The CDR3 covers 14 residues. Germline lookup yields CDR1 LNHNV and CDR2 YYDKDF (reference sequence). CDR3: CATRLGGVTGELFF. The CDR3 bases are TGTGCCACCAGGCTCGGGGGGGTCACCGGGGAGCTGTTTTTT.

At least ten counts were recorded for this clonotype. The gene calls are TRBV5-1 and TRBJ2-6; D ambiguous. CDR3 length: 16 amino acids. Trimming pared 0 bases from V and 0 bases from J, leaving 7 bases between. Germline V gene data show CDR1 as SGHRS and CDR2 as YFSETQ. As DNA, the CDR3 is TGCGCCAGCAGCTTGGCCGAGTTCTCTGGGGCCAACGTCCTGACTTTC. This gives the protein CASSLAEFSGANVLTF.

This clonotype was found many times. The rearrangement links TRBV20-1 to TRBJ2-7, with D possibly matching TRBD2 (5 bases). The V gene lost 0 bases and the J gene lost 3 bases, with 15 bases spanning the gap. Germline V lookup: CDR1 DFQATT, CDR2 SNEGSKA (reference sequence). The CDR3 loop spans 15 amino acids. The CDR3 DNA reads as TGCAGTGCTAGAGACCCCTTTGCGGGTGACTACGAGCAGTACTTC. Its protein product is CSARDPFAGDYEQYF.

This clonotype has at least ten counts. The chain couples TRBV6-5 to TRBJ1-1; no firm D call. The germline V gene encodes CDR1 MNHEY and CDR2 SVGAGI. The CDR3 is made up of 16 amino acids. Trimming shortened V by 4 bases and J by 0 bases, and 15 bases separated the two germline ends. CDR3 residues: CASSSKIGQLNTEAFF. CDR3 DNA sequence: TGTGCCAGCAGTTCCAAGATCGGGCAGCTGAACACTGAAGCTTTCTTT.

This clonotype was recorded many times. This chain connects TRBV5-1 to TRBJ2-1; no definite D call. V was clipped by 0 bases and J by 8 bases, with 15 bases between them. Germline V gives CDR1 SGHRS, CDR2 YFSETQ. There are 15 residues in the CDR3. The CDR3 loop is CASSLAMDSPHEQFF. In DNA, the CDR3 is TGCGCCAGCAGCTTGGCCATGGATAGCCCCCATGAGCAGTTCTTC.

In its sample, this clonotype was seen many times. This chain links TRBV20-1 with TRBJ1-3, with D hard to call. Trimming left V 5 bases short and J 0 bases short, with 17 bases between. Germline V gene sequence: CDR1 DFQATT, CDR2 SNEGSKA (reference sequence). The CDR3 has 16 residues. The CDR3 loop is CSAPSARSDSGNTIYF. The CDR3 DNA is TGCAGTGCTCCATCAGCACGGTCTGACTCTGGAAACACCATATATTTT.

This clonotype occurred many times. This chain links TRBV10-3 with TRBJ1-3, with TRBD1 identical over 9 bases. Germline-derived CDR1 and CDR2 are ENHRY and SYGVKD. This CDR3 has 14 amino acids. Losses at the gene ends were 6 bases for V and 3 bases for J; bases not matched to a gene: 3. The CDR3 nucleotides read TGTGCCATCAGCTCGGACAGGGGTGGAAACACCATATATTTT. Its protein is CAISSDRGGNTIYF.

This clonotype was seen ten or more times. V and J are TRBV4-1 and TRBJ2-4; 12 nucleotides match TRBD2. Germline assignment: CDR1 MGHRA and CDR2 YSYEKL. This CDR3 is 16 amino acids long. V lost 1 base, J lost 6 bases, and 4 bases stayed unmatched. CDR3 DNA sequence: TGCGCCAGCAGCCAAGCTAGCGGGGGGGCGCGAAACATTCAGTACTTC. It encodes CASSQASGGARNIQYF.